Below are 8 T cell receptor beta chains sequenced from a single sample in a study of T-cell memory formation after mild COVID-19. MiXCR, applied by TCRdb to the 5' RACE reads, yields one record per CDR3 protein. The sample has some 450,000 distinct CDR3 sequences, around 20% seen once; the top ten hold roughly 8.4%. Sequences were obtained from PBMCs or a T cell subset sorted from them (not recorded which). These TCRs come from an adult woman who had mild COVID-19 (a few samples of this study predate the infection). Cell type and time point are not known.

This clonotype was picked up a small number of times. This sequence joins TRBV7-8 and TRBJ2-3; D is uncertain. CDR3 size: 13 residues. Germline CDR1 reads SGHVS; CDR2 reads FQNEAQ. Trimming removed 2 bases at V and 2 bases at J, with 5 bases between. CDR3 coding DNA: TGTGCCAGCAGCTTAATCACCACAGATACGCAGTATTTT. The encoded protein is CASSLITTDTQYF.

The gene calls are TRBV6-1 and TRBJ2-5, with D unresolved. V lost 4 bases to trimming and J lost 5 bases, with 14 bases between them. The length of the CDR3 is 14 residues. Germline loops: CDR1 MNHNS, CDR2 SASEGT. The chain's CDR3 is CASSGVIRRETQYF. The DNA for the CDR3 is TGTGCCAGCAGTGGTGTTATCAGAAGGGAGACCCAGTACTTC.

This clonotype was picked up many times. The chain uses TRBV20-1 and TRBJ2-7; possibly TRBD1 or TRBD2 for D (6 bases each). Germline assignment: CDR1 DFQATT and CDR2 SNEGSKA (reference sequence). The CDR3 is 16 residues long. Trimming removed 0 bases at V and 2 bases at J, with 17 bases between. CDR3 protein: CSARDGGGTEAYEQYF. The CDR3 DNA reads TGCAGTGCTAGAGATGGGGGCGGGACGGAGGCCTACGAGCAGTACTTC.

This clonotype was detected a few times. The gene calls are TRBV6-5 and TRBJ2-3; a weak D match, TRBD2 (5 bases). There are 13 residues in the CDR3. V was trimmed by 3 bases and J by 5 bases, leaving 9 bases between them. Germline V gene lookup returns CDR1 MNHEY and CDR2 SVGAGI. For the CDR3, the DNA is TGTGCCAGCAGTTATTTCGGAGGAGATACGCAGTATTTT. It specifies CASSYFGGDTQYF.

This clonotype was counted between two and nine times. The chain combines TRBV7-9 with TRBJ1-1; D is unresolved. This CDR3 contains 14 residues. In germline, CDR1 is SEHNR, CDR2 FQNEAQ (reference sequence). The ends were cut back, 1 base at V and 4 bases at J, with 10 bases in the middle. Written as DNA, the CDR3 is TGTGCCAGCAGCTTAGGGAACAGTGCCACTGAAGCTTTCTTT. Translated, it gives CASSLGNSATEAFF.

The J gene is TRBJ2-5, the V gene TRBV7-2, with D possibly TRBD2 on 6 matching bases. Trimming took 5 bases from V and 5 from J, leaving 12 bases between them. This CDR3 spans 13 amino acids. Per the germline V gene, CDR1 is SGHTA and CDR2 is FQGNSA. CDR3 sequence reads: CASSRWGEETQYF. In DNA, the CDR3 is TGTGCCAGCAGCCGCTGGGGGGAGGAGACCCAGTACTTC.

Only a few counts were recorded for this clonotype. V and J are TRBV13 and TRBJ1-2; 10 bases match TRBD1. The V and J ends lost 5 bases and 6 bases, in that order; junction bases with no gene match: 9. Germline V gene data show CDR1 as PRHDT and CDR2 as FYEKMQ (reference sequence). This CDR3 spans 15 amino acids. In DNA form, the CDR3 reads TGTGCCAGCAGCCATGGACAGGGGGGAATAGATGGCTACACCTTC. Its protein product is CASSHGQGGIDGYTF.

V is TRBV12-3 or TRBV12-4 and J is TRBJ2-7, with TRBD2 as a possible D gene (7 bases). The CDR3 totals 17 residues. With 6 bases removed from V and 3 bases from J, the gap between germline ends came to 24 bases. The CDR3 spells CASSRQTGGFYGYEQYF. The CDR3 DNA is TGTGCCAGCAGCCGTCAAACGGGGGGCTTCTATGGCTACGAGCAGTACTTC.